These 14 T cell receptor beta chains originate from one sample sequenced in a study of post-analysis software for immune sequencing data. Tagging with unique molecular identifiers was a feature of the TCR beta cDNA libraries. MiXCR, applied by TCRdb to the PCR reads, yields one record per CDR3 protein. The table has some 700,000 distinct CDR3 sequences, around 64% seen once. Their antigens remain unidentified. Points from the study as a whole: Five or six TRBV segments, including TRBV5-6, TRBV5-1 and TRBV20-1, were more frequent in patients than controls.

The sample consisted of blood. These receptors were collected from a girl aged 2-10 years with multiple sclerosis.

This clonotype was detected only a few times. The genes are TRBV7-2 and TRBJ2-7; 9 nucleotides match TRBD2. The closer fit of TRBJ2-5 to the DNA end suggests the J call may be wrong. The germline gives CDR1 SGHTA, CDR2 FQGNSA. This CDR3 has 16 amino acids. CDR3 sequence: CASSLKSGGLGETQYF. The CDR3 DNA follows: TGTGCCAGCAGCTTAAAGAGCGGGGGGCTGGGAGAGACCCAGTACTTC.

In its sample, this clonotype was seen a few times. This rearrangement joins TRBV29-1 to TRBJ2-7, with D possibly being TRBD2 (5 bases). The length of the CDR3 is 13 residues. Per the germline V gene, CDR1 is SQVTM and CDR2 is ANQGSEA. Trimming pared 0 bases from V and 3 bases from J, leaving 9 bases between. CDR3 sequence reads: CSVEDGGHYEQYF. The CDR3 DNA reads as TGCAGCGTTGAAGATGGAGGCCACTACGAGCAGTACTTC.

This clonotype appeared a single time. The chain carries TRBV7-8 and TRBJ2-5; TRBD1 or TRBD2 may be the D gene (5 bases each). The CDR3 totals 11 residues. V lost 3 bases, J lost 13 bases, and 12 bases lay in between. Germline CDR1 SGHVS, CDR2 FQNEAQ. As DNA, the CDR3 is TGTGCCAGCAGCTTTTCGGGGCGGAGGTACTTC. This translates into CASSFSGRRYF.

The chain combines TRBV20-1 with TRBJ1-4; 7 bases map to TRBD1. The V and J ends lost 3 bases and 12 bases, in that order; junction bases with no gene match: 13. The CDR3 has 14 residues. Germline CDR1 is DFQATT and CDR2 is SNEGSKA (reference sequence). This CDR3 reads CSARMGQTIEELFF. The CDR3 DNA reads as TGCAGTGCTAGGATGGGACAGACGATTGAGGAACTGTTTTTT.

This clonotype was seen a handful of times. This rearrangement joins TRBV29-1 to TRBJ2-6, with TRBD2 identical over 8 bases. Per germline, CDR1 SQVTM and CDR2 ANQGSEA. This CDR3 is built from 17 residues. V shed 4 bases and J 2 bases; nucleotides not matched to a gene: 10. Here the CDR3 DNA reads TGCAGCGTTGCCCAAGCTAGCGGGTGGGCTGGGGCCAACGTCCTGACTTTC. It codes for CSVAQASGWAGANVLTF.

This clonotype was recorded a few times. The V call is TRBV7-9, the J call TRBJ2-5; D is unresolved. The CDR3 covers 14 residues. Trimming removed 5 bases from V and 0 bases from J, with 10 bases in between. CDR1 and CDR2 (germline): SEHNR, FQNEAQ (reference sequence). Written as DNA, the CDR3 is TGTGCCAGCAGCATACACCAAAACCAAGAGACCCAGTACTTC. Amino acids: CASSIHQNQETQYF.

This clonotype was seen more than once but under ten times. The chain employs TRBV12-3 or TRBV12-4 and TRBJ1-2, with D perhaps TRBD1 (6 bases). With 6 bases removed from V and 1 base from J, the gap between germline ends came to 15 bases. The CDR3 is made up of 15 amino acids. CDR3 in amino acids: CASRPGQILNYGYTF. In DNA form, the CDR3 reads TGTGCCAGCAGGCCCGGACAGATCCTTAACTATGGCTACACCTTC.

The chain recombines TRBV4-3 with TRBJ2-1, with D hard to call. V was cut by 4 bases and J by 6 bases, with 7 bases left in between. Germline CDR1 LGHNA, CDR2 YSLEER. This CDR3 comprises 12 residues. CDR3 loop: CASSRDFNEQFF. In nucleotides, the CDR3 is TGCGCCAGCAGCCGAGACTTCAATGAGCAGTTCTTC.

This sequence joins TRBV6-2 or TRBV6-3 and TRBJ2-3; 8 nucleotides line up with TRBD1. V lost 8 bases to trimming and J lost 2 bases; unmatched junction nucleotides: 9. CDR1 MNHEY and CDR2 SVGEGT come from the germline V gene. The length of the CDR3 is 15 residues. CDR3 in DNA: TGTGCCAGCCTCACCCGACAGGGGTACACAGATACGCAGTATTTT. It codes for CASLTRQGYTDTQYF.

The chain is built from TRBV5-1 and TRBJ2-1; 8 positions match TRBD1. Germline lookup yields CDR1 SGHRS and CDR2 YFSETQ. The CDR3 is made up of 14 amino acids. J was trimmed by 10 bases and V by 0 bases; bases with no gene match: 6. DNA of the CDR3: TGCGCCAGCAGCTTGGGCCAGACAGGGGTCGAGCAGTTCTTC. Translation gives CASSLGQTGVEQFF. Looking up the rest from reference TRBV5-1 and TRBJ2-1 gives the full variable domain: KAGVTQTPRYLIKTRGQQVTLSCSPISGHRSVSWYQQTPGQGLQFLFEYFSETQRNKGNFPGRFSGRQFSNSRSEMNVSTLELGDSALYLCASSLGQTGVEQFFGPGTRLTVL.

The V call is TRBV5-1, the J call TRBJ2-1; D possibly corresponds to TRBD1 (6 bases). V lost 5 bases and J lost 5, with 17 bases in between. Germline loops: CDR1 SGHRS, CDR2 YFSETQ. The CDR3 runs to 15 residues. CDR3 DNA sequence: TGCGCCAGCAGTGATCAGGGGATAGGGGACAATGAGCAGTTCTTC. Amino acids: CASSDQGIGDNEQFF.

This clonotype was picked up a small number of times. The V call is TRBV6-2 or TRBV6-3, the J call TRBJ2-7; the D gene is possibly TRBD1 (6 bases). Germline CDR1 and CDR2: MNHEY and SVGEGT. The CDR3 loop spans 13 amino acids. V gave up 5 bases and J gave up 6 bases, with 14 bases separating them. The CDR3 sequence: CASSPQQGREQYF. The CDR3 region has the DNA TGTGCCAGCAGTCCCCAACAGGGTCGCGAGCAGTACTTC.

This clonotype was detected only a few times. The chain has TRBV7-2 and TRBJ1-2, with D possibly TRBD1 on 6 matching bases. CDR3 size: 17 residues. V gave up 2 bases and J gave up 1 base, with 17 bases separating them. Germline V lookup: CDR1 SGHTA, CDR2 FQGNSA. CDR3: CASSLTPGAESNYGYTF. CDR3 nucleotides: TGTGCCAGCAGCTTAACCCCGGGGGCGGAAAGTAACTATGGCTACACCTTC. The complete variable domain, with remaining parts taken from reference TRBV7-2 and TRBJ1-2, reads GAGVSQSPSNKVTEKGKDVELRCDPISGHTALYWYRQSLGQGLEFLIYFQGNSAPDKSGLPSDRFSAERTGGSVSTLTIQRTQQEDSAVYLCASSLTPGAESNYGYTFGSGTRLTVV.

This clonotype was detected only a few times. The chain's CDR3 is CASSDSGYTRRYEQYF. The CDR3 coding sequence is TGTGCCAGCAGTGACTCCGGATATACTAGGAGGTACGAGCAGTACTTC. The rearrangement links TRBV6-4 to TRBJ2-7; possible D gene TRBD2, 5 bases. CDR3 length: 16 amino acids. Germline CDR1 and CDR2: MRHNA and SNTAGT. Trimming stripped 0 bases from V and 4 bases from J, with 16 bases between.